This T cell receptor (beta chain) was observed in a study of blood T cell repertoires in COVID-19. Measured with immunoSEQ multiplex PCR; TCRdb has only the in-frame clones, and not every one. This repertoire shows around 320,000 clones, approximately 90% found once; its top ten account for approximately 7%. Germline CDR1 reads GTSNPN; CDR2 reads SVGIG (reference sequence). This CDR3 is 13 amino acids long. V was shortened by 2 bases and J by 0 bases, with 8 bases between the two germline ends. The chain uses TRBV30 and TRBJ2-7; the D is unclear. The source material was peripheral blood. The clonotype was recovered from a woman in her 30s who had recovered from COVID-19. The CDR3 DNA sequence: TGTGCCTGGAGTCAAACGAGCTCCTACGAGCAGTACTTC. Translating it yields CAWSQTSSYEQYF.